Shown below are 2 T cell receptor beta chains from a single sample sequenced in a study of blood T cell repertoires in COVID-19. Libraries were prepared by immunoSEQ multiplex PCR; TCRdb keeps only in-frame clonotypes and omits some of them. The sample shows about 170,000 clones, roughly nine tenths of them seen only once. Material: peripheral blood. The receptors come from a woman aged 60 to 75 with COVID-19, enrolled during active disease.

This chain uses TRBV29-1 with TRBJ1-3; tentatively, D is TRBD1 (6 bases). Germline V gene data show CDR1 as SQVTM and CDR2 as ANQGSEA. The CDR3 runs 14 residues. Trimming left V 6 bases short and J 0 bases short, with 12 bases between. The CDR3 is CSVQGRNSGNTIYF. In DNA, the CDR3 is TGCAGCGTACAGGGACGGAACTCTGGAAACACCATATATTTT.

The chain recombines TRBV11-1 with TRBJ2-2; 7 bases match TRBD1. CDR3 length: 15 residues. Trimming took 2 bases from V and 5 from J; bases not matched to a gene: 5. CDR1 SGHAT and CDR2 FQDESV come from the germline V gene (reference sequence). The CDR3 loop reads CASSLNRGNTGELFF. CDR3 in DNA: TGTGCCAGCAGCTTAAACAGGGGAAATACCGGGGAGCTGTTTTTT. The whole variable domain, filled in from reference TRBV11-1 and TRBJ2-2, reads EAEVAQSPRYKITEKSQAVAFWCDPISGHATLYWYRQILGQGPELLVQFQDESVVDDSQLPKDRFSAERLKGVDSTLKIQPAELGDSAMYLCASSLNRGNTGELFFGEGSRLTVL.